Shown below are 5 T cell receptor beta chains from a single sample sequenced in a study of Graves' ophthalmopathy and Graves' hyperthyroidism. As the template, RNA transcripts were used to amplify TCR beta CDR3 regions. Amplification began with first-round RT-PCR using HTBI primers, then second-round multiplex PCR was performed. MiXCR, run by TCRdb on the multiplex PCR reads, gives a single entry per CDR3 protein. Among under 200,000 distinct CDR3 sequences, over 35% were seen once, and the ten largest hold under 7%. The sequenced sample consisted of peripheral blood. These receptors were collected from a woman aged 40 to 49 with Graves' ophthalmopathy.

This clonotype was detected only a few times. The rearrangement joins TRBV7-6 to TRBJ2-7; the D gene is possibly TRBD2 (6 bases). The CDR3 is 17 amino acids. Germline CDR1 SGHVS, CDR2 FNYEAQ. Trimming pared 1 base from V and 3 bases from J, leaving 19 bases between. In nucleotides, the CDR3 is TGTGCCAGCAGCTTAGGGGTTGGCGGGATTGGGAGCTACGAGCAGTACTTC. Amino acids: CASSLGVGGIGSYEQYF.

This chain uses TRBV28 with TRBJ2-4; TRBD1 aligns across 7 bases. Germline V CDR1 and CDR2: MDHEN, SYDVKM. The length of the CDR3 is 12 residues. The ends lost 11 bases at V and 5 bases at J; junction bases unmatched: 6. CDR3 bases: TGTGCCGCACGGGACAGCCAAAACATTCAGTACTTC. Translating it yields CAARDSQNIQYF.

By frequency in the sample, this clonotype is medium-sized. The rearrangement joins TRBV6-2 or TRBV6-3 to TRBJ2-7, with D uncertain. CDR1 and CDR2 (germline): MNHEY, SVGEGT. Deletions cut 5 bases from V and 0 bases from J, with 5 bases between. CDR3 size: 12 residues. This CDR3 reads CASSRSSYEQYF. CDR3 sequence (DNA): TGTGCCAGCAGTCGATCCTCCTACGAGCAGTACTTC.

This clonotype was seen repeatedly, ten times or more. This chain connects TRBV15 to TRBJ1-1; D is unclear. V shed 3 bases and J shed 8 bases, with 13 bases lying between them. The CDR3 totals 13 residues. From germline, CDR1 is LNHNV and CDR2 YYDKDF (reference sequence). CDR3 amino acids: CATSSHRHAEAFF. CDR3 DNA sequence: TGTGCCACCAGCAGTCATAGACATGCCGAAGCTTTCTTT. Full variable domain (outside the CDR3, taken from reference TRBV15 and TRBJ1-1): DAMVIQNPRYQVTQFGKPVTLSCSQTLNHNVMYWYQQKSSQAPKLLFHYYDKDFNNEADTPDNFQSRRPNTSFCFLDIRSPGLGDTAMYLCATSSHRHAEAFFGQGTRLTVV.

This chain links TRBV7-2 with TRBJ2-5; D call uncertain. This CDR3 comprises 14 residues. Per the germline V gene, CDR1 is SGHTA and CDR2 is FQGNSA. The V and J ends lost 5 bases and 4 bases respectively, with 14 bases between them. The CDR3 spells CASSTPPNRETQYF. The DNA of the CDR3 is TGTGCCAGCAGCACGCCCCCCAATCGAGAGACCCAGTACTTC.